A single sample gave rise to the 7 T cell receptor beta chains below, sequenced in a study of T-cell memory formation after mild COVID-19. TCRdb processed the 5' RACE reads anew with MiXCR; each CDR3 protein has one entry. The table records about 400,000 distinct CDR3 sequences, 20% to 30% of them present only once. Sequenced sample: PBMCs or a T cell subset sorted from them (not recorded which). The receptors originated from an adult woman who had mild COVID-19 (a few samples of this study predate the infection). Cell type and time point are not known.

This clonotype was seen just once. V gene TRBV5-5 combines with J gene TRBJ1-1, with D tentatively TRBD1 (6 bases). This CDR3 comprises 13 residues. Trimming cost V 4 bases and J 4 bases, with 11 bases left between them. CDR1 SGHKS and CDR2 YYEKEE come from the germline V gene (reference sequence). In DNA, the CDR3 is TGTGCCAGCAGCCCGTACAGGGTCACTGAAGCTTTCTTT. This translates into CASSPYRVTEAFF.

This clonotype was counted ten times or more. The V and J genes are TRBV12-3 or TRBV12-4 and TRBJ2-1; no definite D call. The V and J ends lost 6 bases and 0 bases respectively, with 12 bases between them. The CDR3 is made up of 15 amino acids. CDR3 sequence (DNA): TGTGCCAGCAGGCGACTGGTGAGCTCCTACAATGAGCAGTTCTTC. This codes for CASRRLVSSYNEQFF.

The chain carries TRBV10-3 and TRBJ2-3; 10 nucleotides align to TRBD2. After removal of 10 bases from V and 2 bases from J, the junction contained 6 bases not matched to a gene. The V gene's germline CDR1 is ENHRY and CDR2 SYGVKD. The CDR3 spans 14 residues. The CDR3 is CATGTSDLTDTQYF. The CDR3 nucleotides read TGTGCCACCGGGACTAGCGATCTCACAGATACGCAGTATTTT.

V and J are TRBV7-6 and TRBJ1-4, with D hard to call. CDR3 size: 13 residues. Germline V gene lookup returns CDR1 SGHVS and CDR2 FNYEAQ. Trimming took 7 bases from V and 5 from J, leaving 11 bases between them. CDR3 loop: CASKAGGNEKLFF. CDR3 DNA sequence: TGTGCCAGCAAGGCTGGTGGAAATGAAAAACTGTTTTTT.

This clonotype was seen more than once but under ten times. The V call is TRBV20-1, the J call TRBJ1-5; D is ambiguous. Trimming left V 3 bases short and J 6 bases short, with 12 bases between. This CDR3 has 13 amino acids. Germline loops: CDR1 DFQATT, CDR2 SNEGSKA (reference sequence). CDR3 DNA sequence: TGCAGTGCTAGGGGATCTGGTGGTCAGCCCCAGCATTTT. It is translated as CSARGSGGQPQHF.

The chain recombines TRBV7-6 with TRBJ2-1, with 15 bases identical to TRBD2. In germline, CDR1 is SGHVS, CDR2 FNYEAQ. Germline trimming cut 5 bases from V and 4 bases from J; bases unmatched to any gene: 9. The CDR3 length is 18 residues. CDR3 nucleotides: TGTGCCAGCAGCCCAGGACTAGCGGGAGGGCTAAAGTACAATGAGCAGTTCTTC. This codes for CASSPGLAGGLKYNEQFF.

The V gene is TRBV29-1, the J gene TRBJ2-3; D uncertain. This CDR3 comprises 10 residues. Trimming pared 3 bases from V and 5 bases from J, leaving 3 bases between. CDR1 SQVTM and CDR2 ANQGSEA come from the germline V gene. The CDR3 DNA reads as TGCAGCGTTGACAGAGATACGCAGTATTTT. Translating gives CSVDRDTQYF.